These 2 T cell receptor beta chains came from one sample sequenced in a study of cytotoxic CD8 clonotypes in ibrutinib-treated CLL. Generated by immunoSEQ multiplex PCR, the TCRdb table keeps only in-frame clones and is missing some. In the table there are some 350,000 clones, roughly 67% of which are singletons. The source was PBMCs, collected after 36 months of ibrutinib treatment. These receptors originate from a human donor with chronic lymphocytic leukemia.

J is TRBJ2-5 and V is TRBV18; unclear D gene. Per germline, CDR1 KGHSH and CDR2 LQKENI. V lost 4 bases to trimming and J lost 5 bases, with 11 bases between them. This CDR3 spans 13 amino acids. CDR3 protein: CASSHIKGETQYF. The CDR3 coding sequence is TGTGCCAGCTCACACATAAAAGGGGAGACCCAGTACTTC.

This sequence joins TRBV6-1 and TRBJ1-1; the D gene is possibly TRBD1 (6 bases). The ends were cut back, 7 bases at V and 6 bases at J, with 15 bases in the middle. This CDR3 has 13 residues. Germline-derived CDR1 and CDR2 are MNHNS and SASEGT. CDR3 in DNA: TGTGCCAGCATGGGGCAGGGGTTCGCTGAAGCTTTCTTT. Its translation is CASMGQGFAEAFF.